Following are 8 T cell receptor beta chains from one sample sequenced in a study of cytomegalovirus exposure and HLA in healthy donors. Profiled with immunoSEQ multiplex PCR; TCRdb holds only in-frame clones, not every one. The table records under 200,000 clones, roughly 82% of them present only once. Sequences were obtained from PBMCs. All receptors come from a young man in good health and CMV-seropositive.

The CDR3: CASSLGGSADTIYF. CDR3 bases: TGTGCCAGCAGCCTCGGCGGGTCGGCTGACACCATATATTTT. The chain couples TRBV6-1 to TRBJ1-3, with D unresolved. V lost 6 bases and J lost 8, with 17 bases in between. The CDR3 totals 14 residues. The germline V gene has CDR1 MNHNS and CDR2 SASEGT.

V usage is TRBV29-1 and J usage is TRBJ2-5; perhaps TRBD2 as D (7 bases). Trimming left V 6 bases short and J 1 base short, with 18 bases between. The CDR3 is 15 amino acids. Germline values: CDR1 SQVTM, CDR2 ANQGSEA. CDR3 in amino acids: CSVAKRRGPQETQYF. Written as DNA, the CDR3 is TGCAGCGTCGCGAAGCGGCGGGGGCCCCAAGAGACCCAGTACTTC.

This sequence joins TRBV10-1 and TRBJ1-1; D perhaps matches TRBD1 (5 bases). Deletions cut 3 bases from V and 1 base from J, with 12 bases between. Per germline, CDR1 WNHNN and CDR2 SYGVQD (reference sequence). The CDR3 has 15 residues. The CDR3 sequence: CASSEQATENTEAFF. The CDR3 nucleotides are TGCGCCAGCAGTGAACAGGCCACGGAGAACACTGAAGCTTTCTTT.

This chain joins TRBV6-1 and TRBJ1-2, with TRBD1 as a possible D gene (5 bases). CDR3 length: 15 amino acids. V was pared by 0 bases and J by 4 bases, with 12 bases between. From germline, CDR1 is MNHNS and CDR2 SASEGT. CDR3 amino acids: CASSEALQGGYGYTF. The CDR3 DNA reads TGTGCCAGCAGTGAAGCGCTGCAGGGAGGCTATGGCTACACCTTC.

This clone is a singleton in its sample. This chain's CDR3 is CASSLATPRQINTEAFF. As DNA, the CDR3 is TGTGCCAGCAGCTTAGCCACTCCGAGGCAGATAAACACTGAAGCTTTCTTT. The chain is built from TRBV7-8 and TRBJ1-1; no clear D. The CDR3 loop spans 17 amino acids. Germline V gene data show CDR1 as SGHVS and CDR2 as FQNEAQ. Trimming removed 0 bases from V and 2 bases from J, with 16 bases in between.

The chain links TRBV28 to TRBJ2-1, with D perhaps matching TRBD2 (5 bases). This CDR3 is built from 12 residues. Germline V gene lookup returns CDR1 MDHEN and CDR2 SYDVKM. V lost 2 bases and J lost 11, with 10 bases in between. As DNA, the CDR3 is TGTGCCAGCAGTTTAGGGCGGACTCAGCAGTTCTTC. Encoded protein: CASSLGRTQQFF.

V usage is TRBV27 and J usage is TRBJ2-7; TRBD1 aligns across 7 bases. The CDR3 consists of 11 residues. From germline, CDR1 is MNHEY and CDR2 SMNVEV (reference sequence). V was pared by 6 bases and J by 9 bases, with 5 bases of the junction left unmatched. CDR3 in amino acids: CASRTGPRQYF. The DNA for the CDR3 is TGTGCCAGCAGGACAGGGCCCCGGCAGTACTTC.

The chain carries TRBV5-1 and TRBJ2-2; 12 bases agree with TRBD1. This CDR3 comprises 21 residues. The V gene's germline CDR1 is SGHRS and CDR2 YFSETQ. V lost 3 bases and J lost 0; bases outside the gene matches: 15. CDR3 DNA sequence: TGCGCCAGCAGCTCGCCGGGACATGGGACAGGGGGCCCTACGAACACCGGGGAGCTGTTTTTT. It specifies CASSSPGHGTGGPTNTGELFF.